One sample yielded the 26 T cell receptor beta chains listed below, sequenced in a study of T cell clones after liver transplantation. Generated by immunoSEQ multiplex PCR, the TCRdb table keeps only in-frame clones and is missing some. This sample has tens of thousands of clones; around two thirds occur once, and the top ten carry roughly 2.8%. The material was CD4+ T cells from blood, obtained at the roughly 15-month timepoint. The origin of the receptors is a human patient who received a liver transplant. Some T cells could come from the graft donor.

The rearrangement links TRBV6-5 to TRBJ1-5, with D hard to call. Germline-derived CDR1 and CDR2 are MNHEY and SVGAGI. Trimming cost V 6 bases and J 0 bases, with 12 bases left between them. The CDR3 covers 15 residues. This CDR3 is CASRYRQDSNQPQHF. Written as DNA, the CDR3 is TGTGCCAGCAGATATAGACAAGATAGCAATCAGCCCCAGCATTTT.

V usage is TRBV5-4 and J usage is TRBJ2-3; the D call may be TRBD1 or TRBD2 (7 bases each). Trimming left V 9 bases short and J 6 bases short, with 23 bases between. CDR1 is SGHNT, CDR2 YYREEE, per germline (reference sequence). The CDR3 has 15 amino acids. The chain's CDR3 is CAIQRDSERWDTQYF. For the CDR3, the DNA is TGTGCCATCCAGCGGGACAGTGAACGATGGGATACGCAGTATTTT.

The gene calls are TRBV14 and TRBJ1-1; 10 bases align to TRBD1. This CDR3 contains 14 residues. Germline V gene lookup returns CDR1 SGHDN and CDR2 FVKESK. V shed 4 bases and J 5 bases; nucleotides not matched to a gene: 4. The CDR3 DNA is TGTGCCAGCAGCCGACAGGGGGCAAAGACTGAAGCTTTCTTT. Translating it yields CASSRQGAKTEAFF. Full variable domain (rest looked up from reference TRBV14 and TRBJ1-1): EAGVTQFPSHSVIEKGQTVTLRCDPISGHDNLYWYRRVMGKEIKFLLHFVKESKQDESGMPNNRFLAERTGGTYSTLKVQPAELEDSGVYFCASSRQGAKTEAFFGQGTRLTVV.

The chain carries TRBV25-1 and TRBJ1-1; D unclear. CDR3 length: 13 amino acids. The V end was cut by 8 bases, the J end by 0 bases, with 10 bases between. Germline CDR1 MGHDK, CDR2 SYGVNS. CDR3 amino acids: CASVGFMNTEAFF. CDR3 coding DNA: TGTGCCAGCGTCGGTTTTATGAACACTGAAGCTTTCTTT.

This sequence joins TRBV6-5 and TRBJ1-1; TRBD1 matches 11 bases. V shed 2 bases, J shed 1 base, and the junction held 3 bases outside the gene matches. The CDR3 runs to 16 residues. CDR1 is MNHEY, CDR2 SVGAGI, per germline. DNA of the CDR3: TGTGCCAGCAGTTACCGCGGACAGGGGGCGAACACTGAAGCTTTCTTT. It translates to CASSYRGQGANTEAFF.

This rearrangement joins TRBV13 to TRBJ1-2, with D tentatively TRBD1 (6 bases). Trimming left V 4 bases short and J 4 bases short, with 13 bases between. The CDR3 has 14 amino acids. Germline lookup yields CDR1 PRHDT and CDR2 FYEKMQ (reference sequence). CDR3 DNA: TGTGCCAGCAGCTCCCAGACAGGTGTCTATGGCTACACCTTC. Translating it yields CASSSQTGVYGYTF.

The CDR3 DNA reads TGTGCCAGCCGCCAACAACCGGGACAGGGTTACACTGAAGCTTTCTTT. It specifies CASRQQPGQGYTEAFF. This chain joins TRBV19 and TRBJ1-1, with 9 bases fitting TRBD1. The V gene end was trimmed by 9 bases and the J gene end by 3 bases; junction bases not matched to a gene: 14. The germline gives CDR1 LNHDA, CDR2 SQIVND (reference sequence). The CDR3 runs 16 residues.

This chain uses TRBV7-2 with TRBJ2-5; tentatively, D is TRBD1 (7 bases). CDR3 length equals 15 residues. Trimming pared 2 bases from V and 2 bases from J, leaving 12 bases between. CDR1 is SGHTA, CDR2 FQGNSA, per germline. The CDR3 sequence is CASSLWAGQQETQYF. DNA for the CDR3: TGTGCCAGCAGCTTATGGGCGGGACAGCAAGAGACCCAGTACTTC.

This chain uses TRBV19 with TRBJ1-1, with D hard to call. The CDR3 has 13 residues. Trimming left V 4 bases short and J 2 bases short, with 8 bases between. CDR1 and CDR2 from the germline V gene are LNHDA and SQIVND (reference sequence). The DNA for the CDR3 is TGTGCCAGTAGTAACCAGGTCAACACTGAAGCTTTCTTT. This gives the protein CASSNQVNTEAFF.

The chain joins TRBV20-1 to TRBJ1-2, with 7 bases identical to TRBD1. The CDR3 runs 11 residues. Per the germline V gene, CDR1 is DFQATT and CDR2 is SNEGSKA (reference sequence). V gave up 3 bases and J gave up 7 bases; unmatched junction bases: 2. The CDR3 DNA sequence: TGCAGTGCTAGTGACAGGGTTGGCTACACCTTC. Its protein is CSASDRVGYTF.

The V and J genes are TRBV27 and TRBJ2-6, with D perhaps matching TRBD1 (6 bases). Germline CDR1 is MNHEY and CDR2 is SMNVEV (reference sequence). Trimming took off 7 bases at V and 0 bases at J, with 13 bases between the two ends. CDR3 length equals 16 residues. CDR3 DNA: TGTGCCAGCAAACCCGACAGGAGCTCTGGGGCCAACGTCCTGACTTTC. This codes for CASKPDRSSGANVLTF.

This chain joins TRBV5-1 and TRBJ1-4; possibly TRBD1 for D (5 bases). CDR3 size: 13 residues. Germline lookup yields CDR1 SGHRS and CDR2 YFSETQ. The V end was cut by 3 bases, the J end by 2 bases, with 5 bases between. This chain's CDR3 is CASSWDTNEKLFF. CDR3 nucleotides: TGCGCCAGCAGCTGGGACACTAATGAAAAACTGTTTTTT.

The chain uses TRBV28 and TRBJ1-4, with D uncertain. Germline CDR1 and CDR2: MDHEN and SYDVKM. Trimming pared 1 base from V and 5 bases from J, leaving 11 bases between. This CDR3 has 15 residues. The CDR3 region is CASSLYGSRNEKLFF. The DNA for the CDR3 is TGTGCCAGCAGTTTATACGGGAGCCGAAATGAAAAACTGTTTTTT.

The chain is built from TRBV5-3 and TRBJ1-1; the D is unclear. TRBV5-3 falls under the ORF class, with uncertain function. V lost 0 bases and J lost 0, with 9 bases in between. This CDR3 is built from 15 residues. The CDR3 loop reads CARSLAPGMNTEAFF. CDR3 nucleotides: TGTGCCAGAAGCTTGGCTCCGGGGATGAACACTGAAGCTTTCTTT.

The chain is built from TRBV2 and TRBJ2-1, with TRBD2 identical over 15 bases. This CDR3 is 15 amino acids long. CDR1 SNHLY and CDR2 FYNNEI come from the germline V gene. The V segment lost 6 bases and the J segment 6 bases; nucleotides outside the gene matches: 3. CDR3 loop: CASRWTSGGANEQFF. DNA of the CDR3: TGTGCCAGCAGATGGACTAGCGGGGGGGCCAATGAGCAGTTCTTC.

As for this clone: The junction and the germline gene differ at one end; a read error may be behind it. The CDR3 here is CASSRTSGSGGELFF. As DNA, the CDR3 is TGTGCTAGCAGCCGGACTAGCGGGAGCGGCGGGGAGCTGTTTTTT. The chain employs TRBV7-7 and TRBJ2-2; 13 positions match TRBD2. The CDR3 runs to 15 residues. Germline CDR1 and CDR2: SSHAT and FNYEAQ (reference sequence). Full variable domain (outside the CDR3, taken from reference TRBV7-7 and TRBJ2-2): GAGVSQSPRYKVTKRGQDVTLRCDPISSHATLYWYQQALGQGPEFLTYFNYEAQPDKSGLPSDRFSAERPEGSISTLTIQRTEQRDSAMYRCASSRTSGSGGELFFGEGSRLTVL.

In this sample, this clone turned up a few times. The chain recombines TRBV18 with TRBJ2-5; TRBD2 matches 9 bases. This CDR3 has 14 residues. Germline loops: CDR1 KGHSH, CDR2 LQKENI. V lost 5 bases, J lost 5 bases, and 6 bases stayed unmatched. The CDR3 spells CASSTTSGHETQYF. CDR3 nucleotides: TGTGCCAGCTCAACTACTAGCGGGCACGAGACCCAGTACTTC.

CDR3 nucleotides: TGTGCCAGCACCATACAGCGGGGGGGCGCAGATACGCAGTATTTT. As protein: CASTIQRGGADTQYF. The chain employs TRBV7-9 and TRBJ2-3; 10 bases align to TRBD2. This CDR3 has 15 amino acids. Germline V CDR1 and CDR2: SEHNR, FQNEAQ (reference sequence). V trimming: 7 bases; J trimming: 4 bases; junction bases outside the gene matches: 8.

This clone showed up just once. One end of the junction fails to match germline, which may point to a read error. CDR3 amino acids: CASSRETGGYHF. The CDR3 DNA reads TGCGCCAGCAGTAGAGAGACAGGGGGCTACCACTTC. J is TRBJ2-5 and V is TRBV5-1, with 10 bases that match TRBD1. The CDR3 extends over 12 amino acids. From germline, CDR1 is SGHRS and CDR2 YFSETQ.

The rearrangement joins TRBV6-1 to TRBJ1-4; D not resolved. Per germline, CDR1 MNHNS and CDR2 SASEGT. V gave up 6 bases and J gave up 0 bases, with 8 bases separating them. The CDR3 spans 14 residues. CDR3 sequence (DNA): TGTGCCAGCAGAAAGGGAGCAACTAATGAAAAACTGTTTTTT. Its translation: CASRKGATNEKLFF.

The J gene is TRBJ1-6, the V gene TRBV7-2; tentative D call: TRBD1 (6 bases). Trimming left V 4 bases short and J 1 base short, with 14 bases between. CDR1 and CDR2 (germline): SGHTA, FQGNSA. The CDR3 is made up of 17 amino acids. The CDR3 sequence: CASSSNKDRSYNSPLHF. The DNA of the CDR3 is TGTGCCAGCAGCTCTAACAAGGACAGATCCTATAATTCACCCCTCCACTTT.

Notes on this clone: The sample holds other DNA sequences that translate to the same CDR3. The chain joins TRBV6-5 to TRBJ1-5; no firm D call. CDR1 and CDR2 from the germline V gene are MNHEY and SVGAGI. V shed 2 bases and J shed 0 bases, with 5 bases lying between them. This CDR3 region has 14 residues. The CDR3 DNA is TGTGCCAGCAGTTACGGTCATAGCAATCAGCCCCAGCATTTT. Amino acids: CASSYGHSNQPQHF.

Turning to this clone: Other DNA sequences of this sample code for an identical CDR3. J is TRBJ2-5 and V is TRBV5-1; D is possibly TRBD1 (6 bases). Trimming shortened V by 3 bases and J by 1 base, and 13 bases separated the two germline ends. CDR1 SGHRS and CDR2 YFSETQ come from the germline V gene. The CDR3 extends over 15 amino acids. The CDR3 loop reads CASSSSGTRQETQYF. The CDR3 DNA reads as TGCGCCAGCAGCTCCTCTGGGACACGCCAAGAGACCCAGTACTTC.

The V and J genes are TRBV7-9 and TRBJ2-5, with D perhaps TRBD1 (5 bases). The germline V gene has CDR1 SEHNR and CDR2 FQNEAQ (reference sequence). V was pared by 4 bases and J by 2 bases, with 14 bases between. The length of the CDR3 is 15 residues. CDR3 region: CASSSELKGQETQYF. CDR3 nucleotides: TGTGCCAGCAGCTCGGAACTCAAGGGGCAAGAGACCCAGTACTTC.

The rearrangement links TRBV5-1 to TRBJ1-6; tentative D call: TRBD1 (6 bases). From germline, CDR1 is SGHRS and CDR2 YFSETQ. The V end was cut by 2 bases, the J end by 10 bases, with 10 bases between. The CDR3 totals 13 residues. The chain's CDR3 is CASSFEGGSPLHF. The CDR3 nucleotides read TGCGCCAGCAGCTTTGAGGGGGGCTCACCCCTCCACTTT.

The chain joins TRBV9 to TRBJ2-7; 8 nucleotides match TRBD1. CDR1 SGDLS and CDR2 YYNGEE come from the germline V gene. The CDR3 is made up of 15 amino acids. V was clipped by 0 bases and J by 0 bases; unmatched bases: 2. The chain's CDR3 is CASSVGTGPSYEQYF. The CDR3 coding sequence is TGTGCCAGCAGCGTAGGGACAGGGCCCTCCTACGAGCAGTACTTC.